Listed here is a single TCR beta chain. This specimen comes from a study of cytomegalovirus exposure and HLA in healthy donors. PCR amplification relied on 60 Vbeta primers (plus 13 Jbeta primers). The data were produced by immunoSEQ multiplex PCR, yet TCRdb's version contains in-frame clones alone and is incomplete. In the table there are about 160,000 clones, nearly 80% of which are singletons. The sample was PBMCs. This receptor was obtained from a woman aged 40 to 50 in good health and CMV-seronegative.

The CDR3 DNA reads as TGTGCCAGCAGTGAAGGGGTAGGGGCGAACACTGAAGCTTTCTTT. Protein product: CASSEGVGANTEAFF. The rearrangement uses TRBV2 and TRBJ1-1; possible D gene TRBD1, 5 bases. The CDR3 extends over 15 amino acids. The germline V gene has CDR1 SNHLY and CDR2 FYNNEI. V shed 1 base and J shed 1 base, with 10 bases lying between them.